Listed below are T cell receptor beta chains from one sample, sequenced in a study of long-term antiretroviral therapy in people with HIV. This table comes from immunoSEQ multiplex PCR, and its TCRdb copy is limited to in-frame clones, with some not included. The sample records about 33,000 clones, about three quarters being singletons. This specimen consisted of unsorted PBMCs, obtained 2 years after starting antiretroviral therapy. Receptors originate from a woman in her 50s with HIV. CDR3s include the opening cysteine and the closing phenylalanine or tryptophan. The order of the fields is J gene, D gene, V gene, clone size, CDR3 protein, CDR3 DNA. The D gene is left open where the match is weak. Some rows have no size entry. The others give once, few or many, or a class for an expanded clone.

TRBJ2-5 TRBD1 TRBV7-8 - CASSSDRGRETQYF TGTGCCAGCAGCTCTGACAGGGGAAGAGAGACCCAGTACTTC
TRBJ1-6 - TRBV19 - CASSIRPGDSPLHF TGTGCCAGTAGTATCCGTCCGGGGGATTCACCCCTCCACTTT
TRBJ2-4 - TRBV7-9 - CASSPNPGGSTVAFQYF TGTGCCAGCAGCCCGAACCCGGGGGGCTCCACGGTGGCATTTCAGTACTTC
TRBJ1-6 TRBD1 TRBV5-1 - CASSLGQGNNSPLHF TGCGCCAGCAGCTTGGGACAGGGGAATAATTCACCCCTCCACTTT
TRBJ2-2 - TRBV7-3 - CASSPWGAETGELFF TGTGCCAGCAGCCCCTGGGGGGCGGAGACCGGGGAGCTGTTTTTT
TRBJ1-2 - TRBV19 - CASKDGGSYGYTF TGTGCCAGTAAAGACGGGGGGAGCTATGGCTACACCTTC
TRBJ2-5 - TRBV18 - CASSPGQFYGQETQYF TGTGCCAGCTCACCCGGACAATTTTATGGGCAAGAGACCCAGTACTTC
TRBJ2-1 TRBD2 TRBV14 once CASSYQTSGGLNEQFF TGTGCCAGCAGCTACCAAACTAGCGGGGGTCTTAATGAGCAGTTCTTC
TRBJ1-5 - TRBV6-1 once CASRWVSNQPQHF TGTGCCAGCAGGTGGGTGAGCAATCAGCCCCAGCATTTT
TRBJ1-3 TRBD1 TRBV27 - CASSFPGQGLRGNTIYF TGTGCCAGCAGTTTCCCGGGACAGGGGCTAAGGGGAAACACCATATATTTT
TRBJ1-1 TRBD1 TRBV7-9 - CASSLGTGTTEAFF TGTGCCAGCAGCTTAGGGACAGGGACCACTGAAGCTTTCTTT
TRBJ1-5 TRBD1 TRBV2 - CASRADRGNNQPQHF TGTGCCAGCAGGGCTGACAGGGGCAACAATCAGCCCCAGCATTTT
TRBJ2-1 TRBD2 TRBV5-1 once CASSFGSGGAYEQFF TGCGCCAGCAGCTTTGGTAGCGGGGGGGCCTATGAGCAGTTCTTC
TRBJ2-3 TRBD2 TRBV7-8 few CASLAGGLSTDTQYF TGTGCCAGCCTCGCGGGGGGACTTAGCACAGATACGCAGTATTTT
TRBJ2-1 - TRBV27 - CATWDNEQFF TGTGCCACCTGGGACAATGAGCAGTTCTTC
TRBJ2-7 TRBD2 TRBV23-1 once CASSPTLRGGTSGDEQYF TGCGCCAGCAGTCCCACTCTACGGGGAGGGACTAGCGGGGACGAGCAGTACTTC
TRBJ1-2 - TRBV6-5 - CASSYYGGPNYGYTF TGTGCCAGCAGTTACTATGGGGGACCAAACTATGGCTACACCTTC
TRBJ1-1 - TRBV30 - CAWSVRAAITNTEAFF TGTGCCTGGAGTGTACGGGCTGCGATTACGAACACTGAAGCTTTCTTT
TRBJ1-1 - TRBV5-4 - CASSLAGGGKQFGAFF TGTGCCAGCAGCTTGGCCGGGGGAGGAAAGCAGTTTGGAGCTTTCTTT
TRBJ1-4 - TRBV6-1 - CASSRTATNEKLFF TGTGCCAGCAGCAGGACAGCAACTAATGAAAAACTGTTTTTT
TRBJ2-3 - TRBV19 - CASSIARTAQDTQYF TGTGCCAGTAGTATAGCTCGTACGGCGCAAGATACGCAGTATTTT
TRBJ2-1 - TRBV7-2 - CASSFLTIHEQFF TGTGCCAGCAGCTTCCTGACAATCCATGAGCAGTTCTTC
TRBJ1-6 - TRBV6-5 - CASSYSRNSPLHF TGTGCCAGCAGTTATTCCCGTAATTCACCCCTCCACTTT
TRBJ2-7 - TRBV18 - CASSGGYGYEQYF TGTGCCAGCTCTGGAGGATACGGCTACGAGCAGTACTTC
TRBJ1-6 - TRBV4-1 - CASSQSGAPYNSPLHF TGCGCCAGCAGCCAATCGGGGGCCCCCTATAATTCACCCCTCCACTTT
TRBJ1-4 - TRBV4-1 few CASSQDRDNEKLFF TGCGCCAGCAGCCAGGATAGGGATAATGAAAAACTGTTTTTT
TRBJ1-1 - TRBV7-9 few CASSQSWGGTEAFF TGTGCCAGCAGCCAGTCATGGGGAGGCACTGAAGCTTTCTTT
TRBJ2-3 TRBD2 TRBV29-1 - CSAIYPLAGAYLTDTQYF TGCAGCGCCATCTACCCACTAGCGGGGGCCTACCTCACAGATACGCAGTATTTT
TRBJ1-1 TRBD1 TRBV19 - CASSTQGFEAFF TGTGCCAGTAGTACACAGGGGTTTGAAGCTTTCTTT
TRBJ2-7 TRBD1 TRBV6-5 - CASSRQGDKQYF TGTGCCAGCAGTCGACAGGGGGACAAGCAGTACTTC
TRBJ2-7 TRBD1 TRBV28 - CASSITTGAIREQYF TGTGCCAGCAGTATTACGACAGGGGCCATTCGGGAGCAGTACTTC
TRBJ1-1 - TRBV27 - CASSERQGVNTEAFF TGTGCCAGCAGTGAACGGCAGGGCGTGAACACTGAAGCTTTCTTT
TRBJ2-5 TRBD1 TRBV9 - CASSPTGVRVPKTQYF TGTGCCAGCAGCCCAACAGGGGTCAGGGTACCAAAGACCCAGTACTTC
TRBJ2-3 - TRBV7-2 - CASSLDGTDTQYF TGTGCCAGCAGCTTAGATGGCACAGATACGCAGTATTTT
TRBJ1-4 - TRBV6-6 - CASSYSGEKLFF TGTGCCAGCAGTTACTCCGGTGAAAAACTGTTTTTT
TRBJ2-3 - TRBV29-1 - CSAGLAASTDTQYF TGCAGCGCCGGTTTAGCGGCTAGCACAGATACGCAGTATTTT
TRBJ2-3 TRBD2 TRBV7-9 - CASSSMGGDTQYF TGTGCCAGCAGCTCAATGGGGGGGGATACGCAGTATTTT
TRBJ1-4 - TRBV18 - CASSPSGAFEKLFF TGTGCCAGCTCACCATCCGGGGCCTTTGAAAAACTGTTTTTT
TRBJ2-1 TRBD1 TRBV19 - CASTQGARNEQFF TGTGCCAGTACTCAGGGGGCGAGGAATGAGCAGTTCTTC